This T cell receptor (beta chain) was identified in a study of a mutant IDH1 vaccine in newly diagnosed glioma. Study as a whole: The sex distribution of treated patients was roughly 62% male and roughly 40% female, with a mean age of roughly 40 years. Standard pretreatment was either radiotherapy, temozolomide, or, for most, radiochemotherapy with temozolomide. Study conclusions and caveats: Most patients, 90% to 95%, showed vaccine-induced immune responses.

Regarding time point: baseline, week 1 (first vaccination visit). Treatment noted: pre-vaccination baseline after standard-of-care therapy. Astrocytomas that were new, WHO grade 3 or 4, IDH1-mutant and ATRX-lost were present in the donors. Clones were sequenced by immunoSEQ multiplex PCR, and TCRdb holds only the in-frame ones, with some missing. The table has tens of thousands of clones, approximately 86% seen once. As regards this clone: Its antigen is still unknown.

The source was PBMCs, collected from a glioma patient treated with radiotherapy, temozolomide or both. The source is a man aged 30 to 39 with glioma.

CDR3 nucleotide sequence: TGTGCCAGTAGTAGAGACAGGGTGGGGCAAGAGACCCAGTACTTC. Its protein product is CASSRDRVGQETQYF. The V call is TRBV19, the J call TRBJ2-5, with 7 bases lining up with TRBD1. V lost 4 bases, J lost 2 bases, and 7 bases stayed unmatched. This CDR3 contains 15 residues. Germline V gene data show CDR1 as LNHDA and CDR2 as SQIVND (reference sequence).